One TCR beta chain is described in this entry. This sample is drawn from a study of T cells in localized non-small cell lung cancer. CDR1 and CDR2 (germline): GTSNPN, SVGIG (reference sequence). V trimming: 3 bases; J trimming: 0 bases; junction bases outside the gene matches: 7. The CDR3 contains 15 residues. Method: immunoSEQ multiplex PCR; TCRdb's copy keeps in-frame clones and lacks some. The data hold 23,000 or so clones, with about 80% observed a single time. The receptor's source is a man aged 40-75 years with stage II lung adenocarcinoma. V gene TRBV30 combines with J gene TRBJ1-2, with 7 bases aligning to TRBD1. Here the sequenced sample was PBMCs, taken before any cancer treatment. The CDR3 reads CAWRASGQSNYGYTF. CDR3 sequence (DNA): TGTGCCTGGAGGGCCTCGGGACAGTCTAACTATGGCTACACCTTC. Looking up the rest from reference TRBV30 and TRBJ1-2 gives the full variable domain: SQTIHQWPATLVQPVGSPLSLECTVEGTSNPNLYWYRQAAGRGLQLLFYSVGIGQISSEVPQNLSASRPQDRQFILSSKKLLLSDSGFYLCAWRASGQSNYGYTFGSGTRLTVV.